The rows below give T cell receptor beta chains drawn from one sample of a study of tumor-infiltrating lymphocytes in primary liver carcinoma. MiXCR was run by TCRdb on the multiplex PCR reads, yielding one entry per CDR3 protein. Altogether about 200,000 distinct CDR3 sequences are present, 65% being singletons, with the ten largest covering about 7.1%. Sequencing was carried out using peripheral blood. The source is a woman in her sixties with primary liver carcinoma and hepatitis B virus infection. Both conserved end residues are part of each CDR3. Each record gives: J gene, clone size, D gene, V gene, CDR3 DNA, CDR3 protein. A D gene is named only where the DNA matches it firmly. Clone size, where shown, is once, few, many, or a class for clones that have expanded.

TRBJ1-5 . TRBD1 TRBV28 TGTGCCAGCAGTTCGGGACAGGGAAGTCGTCAGCCCCAGCATTTT CASSSGQGSRQPQHF
TRBJ1-5 . TRBD1 TRBV2 TGTGCCAGCACACAACAGAAGGACAGGTCAGATAGCAATCAGCCCCAGCATTTT CASTQQKDRSDSNQPQHF
TRBJ2-5 many . TRBV29-1 TGCAGCGTTGAACGACTAAGGGGCGAGACCCAGTACTTC CSVERLRGETQYF
TRBJ2-5 . TRBD1 TRBV7-8 TGTGCCAGCAGCCTCGACAGGGGACAAGAGACCCAGTACTTC CASSLDRGQETQYF
TRBJ2-3 . . TRBV5-8 TGTGCCAGCCCCCGGGGGAACTCTCCCACAGATACGCAGTATTTT CASPRGNSPTDTQYF
TRBJ1-2 . TRBD1 TRBV29-1 TGTAGCGTTGACTCCTGGGACAGCAGAAACTATGGCTACACCTTC CSVDSWDSRNYGYTF
TRBJ1-1 . . TRBV5-1 TGCACCAGCAGCTTGTTGACAGGAATGAACACTGAAGCTTTCTTT CTSSLLTGMNTEAFF
TRBJ2-3 . TRBD2 TRBV6-2/TRBV6-3 TGTGCCAGCAGTCATACGGCGCGGGAGTTGACAGATACGCAGTATTTT CASSHTARELTDTQYF
TRBJ2-7 many TRBD1 TRBV5-4 TGTGCCAGCAGCTTGGGACAGGGTTTAGGCTACGAGCAGTACTTC CASSLGQGLGYEQYF
TRBJ2-3 . TRBD2 TRBV11-2 TGTGCCAGCAGCTTAAGGGGACTAACGTACACTTCAGATACGCAATATTTT CASSLRGLTYTSDTQYF
TRBJ2-7 many TRBD2 TRBV11-2 TGTGCCAGCAGCTTAGTGGGGGGGAGCTCCTACGAGCAGTACTTC CASSLVGGSSYEQYF
TRBJ2-1 few TRBD2 TRBV14 TGTGCCAGCAGCCTATTGGGCGGGAGCTACAATGAGCAGTTCTTC CASSLLGGSYNEQFF
TRBJ2-1 . TRBD1 TRBV24-1 TGTGCCACCAGTGACAGGGGGTTGCGGGCTGAGCAGTTCTTC CATSDRGLRAEQFF
TRBJ2-5 . TRBD2 TRBV4-1 TGCGCCAGCAGCCGGGGGACTAGCGGACAAGAGACCCAGTACTTC CASSRGTSGQETQYF
TRBJ2-6 . TRBD1 TRBV5-4 TGTGCCAGCAGCTTGACGACAGGGGTCTCTGGGGCCAACGTCCTGACTTTC CASSLTTGVSGANVLTF
TRBJ2-7 . . TRBV14 TGTGCCAGCAGCCAAGCAGGGTCCTCCTATGAGCAGTACTTC CASSQAGSSYEQYF
TRBJ2-3 . TRBD2 TRBV20-1 TGCAGTGCCCACTTGGGACTAGCGGGTACAGATACGCAGTATTTT CSAHLGLAGTDTQYF
TRBJ1-2 . . TRBV11-2 TGTGTCAGCAGCTTTTCACAGGCTAACTATGGCTACACGTTC CVSSFSQANYGYTF
TRBJ2-1 . TRBD1 TRBV11-2 TGTGCCAGTAGCTTACGACCGGGACAGAGATTCTGCAATGAGCAGTTATTC CASSLRPGQRFCNEQLF
TRBJ2-1 . TRBD2 TRBV28 TGTGCCAGCAGCTTCGCCAGCAGCTACAGGACTAGCGGGTATCGGGTTGAGCAGTTCTTC CASSFASSYRTSGYRVEQFF
TRBJ2-6 . . TRBV28 TGTGCCAGCAATTTAGGGGAATCGAACTCTGGGGCCAACGTCCTGACTTTC CASNLGESNSGANVLTF
TRBJ1-1 . . TRBV11-2 TGTGCCAGCAGCCCACTCCACTTGAACACTGGAGCTTTCTTT CASSPLHLNTGAFF
TRBJ1-2 . . TRBV5-6 TGTGCCAGCAACTTGTTCGGACAGAACTATGACTACACCTTC CASNLFGQNYDYTF
TRBJ2-2 . TRBD2 TRBV14 TGTGCTAGCAGCCAAGGCGGGAGTGGCATCCGGGAGCTGTTTTTT CASSQGGSGIRELFF
TRBJ2-1 . TRBD2 TRBV11-2 TGTGCCAACGGCTTAGGGGAGGGGATCAATGAGCAGTTCTTC CANGLGEGINEQFF
TRBJ2-6 many . TRBV14 TGTGCCAGCAGCCCTGATTTCCCCTGGGGGGCCAACGTCCTGACTTTC CASSPDFPWGANVLTF
TRBJ1-3 . . TRBV29-1 TGCAGCGTTGGTGCCGGGGGTGGAAACGCCATATACTTT CSVGAGGGNAIYF
TRBJ2-7 . . TRBV11-2 TGTGTCAGCAGCTGGAGGATAGCCCCCTCCTACGAGCAGTACTTC CVSSWRIAPSYEQYF
TRBJ1-4 . TRBD1 TRBV6-5 TGTGCCAGCAGAGGACAGGGTGGTGGTGAAAAACTGTTTTTT CASRGQGGGEKLFF
TRBJ1-1 . . TRBV11-3 TGTGCCAGCAGCTTAGGAACTGGAAGGGGGGTCATGAACACTGAAGCTTTATTT CASSLGTGRGVMNTEALF
TRBJ2-3 . . TRBV5-6 TGTGCCAGCAGCCAGTTCAATCGGGCACCCGGCACAGATACGCAGTATTTT CASSQFNRAPGTDTQYF
TRBJ2-1 few . TRBV5-1 TGCGCCAGCATTCGGGACGGTTACAATGAGCAGTTCTTC CASIRDGYNEQFF
TRBJ2-3 few . TRBV5-1 TGCGCCAGCAGTAGAGTAGTAGGCACAGATACGCAGTATTTT CASSRVVGTDTQYF